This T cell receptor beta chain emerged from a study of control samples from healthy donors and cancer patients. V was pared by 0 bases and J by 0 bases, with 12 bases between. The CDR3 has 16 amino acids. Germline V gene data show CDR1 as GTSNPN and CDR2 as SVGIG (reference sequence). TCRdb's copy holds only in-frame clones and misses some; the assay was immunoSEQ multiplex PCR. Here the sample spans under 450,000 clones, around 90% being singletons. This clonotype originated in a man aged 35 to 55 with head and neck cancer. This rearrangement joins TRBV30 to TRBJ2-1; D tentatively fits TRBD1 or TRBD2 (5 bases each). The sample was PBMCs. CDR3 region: CAWSVLEGSSYNEQFF. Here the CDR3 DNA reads TGTGCCTGGAGTGTACTCGAGGGGAGCTCCTACAATGAGCAGTTCTTC.